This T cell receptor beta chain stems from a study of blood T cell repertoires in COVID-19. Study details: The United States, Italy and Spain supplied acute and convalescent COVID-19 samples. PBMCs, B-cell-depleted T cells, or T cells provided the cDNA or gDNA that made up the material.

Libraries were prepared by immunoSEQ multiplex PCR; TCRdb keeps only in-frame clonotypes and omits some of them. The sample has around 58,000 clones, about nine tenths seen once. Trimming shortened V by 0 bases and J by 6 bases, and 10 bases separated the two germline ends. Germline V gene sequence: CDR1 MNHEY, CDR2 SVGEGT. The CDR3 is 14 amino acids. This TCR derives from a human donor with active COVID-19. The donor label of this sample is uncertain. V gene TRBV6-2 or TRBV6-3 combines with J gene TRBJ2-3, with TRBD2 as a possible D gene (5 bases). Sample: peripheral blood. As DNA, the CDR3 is TGTGCCAGCAGTTACTCGGGGAGCCGGGATACGCAGTATTTT. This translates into CASSYSGSRDTQYF.